This entry lists 8 T cell receptor beta chains sequenced from one sample in a study of cytomegalovirus exposure and HLA in healthy donors. Only in-frame clones appear in the TCRdb table, and some are missing; sequencing was by immunoSEQ multiplex PCR. This sample yields around 90,000 clones, of which approximately 88% are seen a single time; around an eighth belongs to the top ten. Sequencing was performed on PBMCs. Receptor source: a woman under 30 in good health and CMV-seropositive.

The CDR3 reads CASSSGLAGAETQYF. The CDR3 DNA follows: TGTGCCAGCAGCTCCGGACTAGCGGGGGCAGAGACCCAGTACTTC. The V and J genes are TRBV11-2 and TRBJ2-5; 13 bases match TRBD2. V dropped 4 bases and J dropped 4; count of bases not matched to a gene: 3. CDR1 and CDR2 (germline): SGHAT, FQNNGV. There are 15 residues in the CDR3.

The chain is built from TRBV6-5 and TRBJ1-1; tentatively, D is TRBD1 (6 bases). Germline V gives CDR1 MNHEY, CDR2 SVGAGI. This CDR3 is built from 14 residues. The V end was cut by 3 bases, the J end by 3 bases, with 11 bases between. The CDR3 sequence: CASSYSTGYTEAFF. CDR3 coding DNA: TGTGCCAGCAGTTATTCAACAGGGTACACTGAAGCTTTCTTT.

The CDR3 nucleotides are TGTGCCAGCAGCGGGGACAGGGGTATGCAGCCCCAGCATTTT. It codes for CASSGDRGMQPQHF. This chain joins TRBV6-4 and TRBJ1-5; 10 bases are a match to TRBD1. CDR3 length equals 14 residues. After removal of 6 bases from V and 7 bases from J, the junction contained 6 bases not matched to a gene. Germline assignment: CDR1 MRHNA and CDR2 SNTAGT.

The chain carries TRBV9 and TRBJ2-5; the match to TRBD2 covers 8 bases. V gave up 3 bases and J gave up 1 base; unmatched junction bases: 2. CDR1 and CDR2 (germline): SGDLS, YYNGEE. There are 14 residues in the CDR3. The CDR3, as DNA: TGTGCCAGCAGCGAAGGACTAGCCCAAGAGACCCAGTACTTC. It yields the protein CASSEGLAQETQYF.

The sample holds a few counts of this clone. This rearrangement joins TRBV7-2 to TRBJ1-4; perhaps TRBD1 as D (6 bases). This CDR3 contains 16 residues. Germline lookup yields CDR1 SGHTA and CDR2 FQGNSA. Trimming stripped 4 bases from V and 8 bases from J, with 20 bases between. The CDR3 sequence: CASSSNPRDTGEKLFF. The CDR3 DNA is TGTGCCAGCAGCTCAAATCCCCGGGACACCGGCGAAAAACTGTTTTTT.

This rearrangement joins TRBV28 to TRBJ1-2; maybe TRBD1 (6 bases). Germline CDR1 MDHEN, CDR2 SYDVKM. Trimming removed 2 bases at V and 4 bases at J, with 20 bases between. This CDR3 has 17 amino acids. The CDR3 loop reads CASSLLSSTGPLYGYTF. The CDR3 DNA sequence: TGTGCCAGCAGTTTACTTAGTTCTACAGGGCCACTCTATGGCTACACCTTC.

J is TRBJ2-1 and V is TRBV5-6, with D possibly being TRBD2 (6 bases). The CDR3 has 15 amino acids. V was shortened by 4 bases and J by 8 bases, with 19 bases between the two germline ends. The germline gives CDR1 SGHDT, CDR2 YYEEEE. The DNA of the CDR3 is TGTGCCAGCAGCCTGGAGGGTAGCGTCCTTCATGAGCAGTTCTTC. The encoded protein is CASSLEGSVLHEQFF.

The rearrangement uses TRBV7-2 and TRBJ2-1; 11 bases align to TRBD2. CDR1 and CDR2 (germline): SGHTA, FQGNSA. The CDR3 contains 14 residues. V lost 4 bases, J lost 9 bases, and 5 bases stayed unmatched. DNA for the CDR3: TGTGCCAGCAGCTCGACTAGCGGGGCGTTTGAGCAGTTCTTC. This codes for CASSSTSGAFEQFF.